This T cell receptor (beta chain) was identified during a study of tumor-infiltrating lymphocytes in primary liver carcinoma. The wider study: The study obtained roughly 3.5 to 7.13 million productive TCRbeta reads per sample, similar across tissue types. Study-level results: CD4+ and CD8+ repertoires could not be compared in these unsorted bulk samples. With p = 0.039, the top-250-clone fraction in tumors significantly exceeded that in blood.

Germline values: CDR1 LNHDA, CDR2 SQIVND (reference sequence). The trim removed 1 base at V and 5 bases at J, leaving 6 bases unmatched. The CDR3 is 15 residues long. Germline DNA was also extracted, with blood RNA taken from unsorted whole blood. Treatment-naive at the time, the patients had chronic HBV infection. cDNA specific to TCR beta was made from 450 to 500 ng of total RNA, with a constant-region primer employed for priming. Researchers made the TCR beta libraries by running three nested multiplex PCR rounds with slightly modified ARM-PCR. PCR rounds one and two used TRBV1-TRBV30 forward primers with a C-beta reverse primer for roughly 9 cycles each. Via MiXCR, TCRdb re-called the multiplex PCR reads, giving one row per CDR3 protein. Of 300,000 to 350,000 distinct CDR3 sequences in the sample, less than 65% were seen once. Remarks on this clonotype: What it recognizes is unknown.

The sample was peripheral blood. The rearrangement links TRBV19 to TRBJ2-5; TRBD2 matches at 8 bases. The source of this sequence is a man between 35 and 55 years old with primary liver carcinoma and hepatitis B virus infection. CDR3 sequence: CASSIGLGREETQYF. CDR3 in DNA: TGTGCCAGTAGTATAGGCCTCGGGAGGGAGGAGACCCAGTACTTC.